Below are 32 T cell receptor beta chains sequenced from a single sample in a study of T-cell reconstitution after alpha-beta-depleted transplantation in children. Construction of the TCRbeta library involved unique molecular identifiers. Each CDR3 protein is one row after TCRdb ran MiXCR on the PCR reads. The sample shows around 190,000 distinct CDR3 sequences, 6.6% of them seen only once. The sequenced sample was PBMCs, obtained before TCRalphabeta/CD19-depleted stem cell transplant. Receptor source: a boy younger than 10 with acute lymphoblastic leukemia, due to receive a stem cell transplant.

Many counts were recorded for this clonotype. The chain has TRBV12-3 or TRBV12-4 and TRBJ2-2, with D perhaps matching TRBD1 or TRBD2 (5 bases each). V was clipped by 3 bases and J by 7 bases, with 6 bases between them. CDR3 length: 12 residues. Written as DNA, the CDR3 is TGTGCCAGCAGTTTTGGGGGCGGGGAGCTGTTTTTT. It specifies CASSFGGGELFF.

This clonotype was observed at least ten times. The chain joins TRBV5-6 to TRBJ2-3; D is unclear. CDR1 is SGHDT and CDR2 is YYEEEE in the germline V gene. This CDR3 region has 12 residues. With 0 bases removed from V and 7 bases from J, the gap between germline ends came to 6 bases. CDR3 nucleotide sequence: TGTGCCAGCAGCTTGGTGGGGTATACGCAGTATTTT. As protein: CASSLVGYTQYF.

This clonotype was detected only a few times. V and J are TRBV14 and TRBJ2-7, with 9 bases aligning to TRBD2. The CDR3 covers 14 residues. Germline V gene sequence: CDR1 SGHDN, CDR2 FVKESK. V was clipped by 1 base and J by 2 bases; unmatched bases: 0. This chain's CDR3 is CASSQGGGAYEQYF. The DNA of the CDR3 is TGTGCCAGCAGCCAAGGCGGGGGGGCCTACGAGCAGTACTTC.

This clonotype was found many times. The V call is TRBV5-6, the J call TRBJ2-1; no clear D. This CDR3 spans 12 amino acids. Per the germline V gene, CDR1 is SGHDT and CDR2 is YYEEEE. V lost 0 bases and J 12 bases, leaving 10 bases between the germline ends. The CDR3 DNA is TGTGCCAGCAGCTTGGGCGTGGTAGGGCAGTTCTTC. Translated, it gives CASSLGVVGQFF.

This rearrangement joins TRBV2 to TRBJ2-5; possibly TRBD2 for D (5 bases). V was shortened by 3 bases and J by 7 bases, with 9 bases between the two germline ends. CDR1 SNHLY and CDR2 FYNNEI come from the germline V gene. The CDR3 has 12 residues. In DNA form, the CDR3 reads TGTGCCAGCAGTGAGACGGACTGGACCCAGTACTTC. It is translated as CASSETDWTQYF.

This clonotype was picked up a small number of times. This rearrangement joins TRBV28 to TRBJ2-2, with TRBD2 as a possible D gene (5 bases). The CDR3 has 17 residues. CDR1 MDHEN and CDR2 SYDVKM come from the germline V gene. With 7 bases removed from V and 0 bases from J, the gap between germline ends came to 18 bases. CDR3 in DNA: TGTGCCAGCAATACAATTCCTAGCCCGGCGAACACCGGGGAGCTGTTTTTT. It is translated as CASNTIPSPANTGELFF.

The chain couples TRBV5-4 to TRBJ2-2; TRBD1 matches 7 bases. The germline V gene has CDR1 SGHNT and CDR2 YYREEE (reference sequence). The V and J ends lost 5 bases and 0 bases, in that order; junction bases with no gene match: 16. This CDR3 contains 19 residues. CDR3 protein: CASSFTTGQPFTNTGELFF. The CDR3 bases are TGTGCCAGCAGTTTTACTACGGGACAGCCCTTCACGAACACCGGGGAGCTGTTTTTT.

This clonotype was seen many times. The V call is TRBV6-2 or TRBV6-3, the J call TRBJ1-1; D unclear. Trimming stripped 0 bases from V and 1 base from J, with 12 bases between. Per germline, CDR1 MNHEY and CDR2 SVGEGT. The CDR3 spans 16 residues. The DNA for the CDR3 is TGTGCCAGCAGTTACTCTGACACACACCCGAACACTGAAGCTTTCTTT. Its translation: CASSYSDTHPNTEAFF.

This clonotype appeared many times. J is TRBJ2-3 and V is TRBV7-6; 10 bases agree with TRBD1. This CDR3 region has 14 residues. Germline assignment: CDR1 SGHVS and CDR2 FNYEAQ. V lost 5 bases and J lost 4; bases outside the gene matches: 3. The CDR3 loop is CASSTGTGADTQYF. In nucleotides, the CDR3 is TGTGCCAGCAGCACGGGGACAGGGGCAGATACGCAGTATTTT.

This clonotype was picked up many times. The chain recombines TRBV28 with TRBJ1-1; 8 nucleotides agree with TRBD1. Per the germline V gene, CDR1 is MDHEN and CDR2 is SYDVKM. V dropped 1 base and J dropped 11; count of bases not matched to a gene: 18. This CDR3 spans 17 amino acids. CDR3 nucleotide sequence: TGTGCCAGCAGTTTATCAGGACAGGGTACTGGGATCGGCAAGGCTTTCTTT. Translating gives CASSLSGQGTGIGKAFF. Based on the CDR3 plus reference TRBV28 and TRBJ1-1, the full variable domain is DVKVTQSSRYLVKRTGEKVFLECVQDMDHENMFWYRQDPGLGLRLIYFSYDVKMKEKGDIPEGYSVSREKKERFSLILESASTNQTSMYLCASSLSGQGTGIGKAFFGQGTRLTVV.

This clonotype appeared many times. The chain uses TRBV28 and TRBJ1-1, with no clear D. V was pared by 2 bases and J by 5 bases, with 9 bases between. The CDR3 contains 13 residues. The germline gives CDR1 MDHEN, CDR2 SYDVKM. CDR3 in DNA: TGTGCCAGCAGTTTAGTGAGGGCAACTGAAGCTTTCTTT. Its translation: CASSLVRATEAFF.

The table lists this clonotype with many counts. The rearrangement links TRBV28 to TRBJ2-5; D is perhaps TRBD1 or TRBD2 (5 bases each). Germline CDR1 reads MDHEN; CDR2 reads SYDVKM. Trimming removed 3 bases from V and 5 bases from J, with 10 bases in between. The CDR3 loop spans 13 amino acids. This chain's CDR3 is CASSLVREETQYF. DNA of the CDR3: TGTGCCAGCAGTTTGGTCAGGGAGGAGACCCAGTACTTC.

This clonotype was detected many times. V is TRBV12-3 or TRBV12-4 and J is TRBJ1-1, with D possibly being TRBD1 (6 bases). The CDR3 totals 14 residues. Trimming took 0 bases from V and 3 from J, leaving 8 bases between them. CDR3 protein: CASSLAGADTEAFF. DNA for the CDR3: TGTGCCAGCAGTTTAGCGGGGGCGGACACTGAAGCTTTCTTT.

This clonotype showed up many times. This rearrangement joins TRBV20-1 to TRBJ2-7; D uncertain. Trimming cost V 4 bases and J 3 bases, with 10 bases left between them. This CDR3 region has 12 residues. Germline CDR1 DFQATT, CDR2 SNEGSKA (reference sequence). This CDR3 reads CSATVENYEQYF. CDR3 bases: TGCAGTGCTACGGTGGAGAACTACGAGCAGTACTTC.

The rearrangement joins TRBV15 to TRBJ1-1, with 8 bases fitting TRBD1. CDR1 and CDR2 (germline): LNHNV, YYDKDF (reference sequence). V lost 0 bases, J lost 5 bases, and 14 bases stayed unmatched. CDR3 length: 18 residues. CDR3 region: CATSRDPKKDRVYTEAFF. In DNA, the CDR3 is TGTGCCACCAGCAGAGATCCGAAAAAGGACAGGGTGTATACTGAAGCTTTCTTT.

This clonotype was counted ten times or more. The chain employs TRBV7-9 and TRBJ1-6; 10 bases line up with TRBD1. CDR3 length: 15 residues. J gave up 10 bases and V 5 bases, and 8 bases lay outside the gene matches. Germline V gene sequence: CDR1 SEHNR, CDR2 FQNEAQ (reference sequence). The CDR3 DNA sequence: TGTGCCAGCAGCACCCTGACAGGGGGCGACTCACCCCTCCACTTT. Translated: CASSTLTGGDSPLHF.

This sequence joins TRBV5-4 and TRBJ2-2; TRBD2 aligns across 10 bases. V trimming: 3 bases; J trimming: 4 bases; junction bases outside the gene matches: 3. The germline CDR1 and CDR2 sequences are SGHNT and YYREEE (reference sequence). The CDR3 sequence is 15 residues long. In DNA form, the CDR3 reads TGTGCCAGCAGCTCGAGCGGGAGGGGCACCGGGGAGCTGTTTTTT. It is translated as CASSSSGRGTGELFF.

Of note for this clonotype: A read error is possible here, since a much larger clone lies one base away. The conserved phenylalanine or tryptophan normally closing the CDR3 is absent here, so this likely arose from a read error. The V gene is TRBV28, the J gene TRBJ1-5; maybe TRBD1 (5 bases). Trimming cost V 0 bases and J 4 bases, with 13 bases left between them. This CDR3 is built from 16 residues. In germline, CDR1 is MDHEN, CDR2 SYDVKM. CDR3 residues: CASSLWTDGPNQPQHY. The DNA for the CDR3 is TGTGCCAGCAGTTTATGGACAGACGGACCGAATCAGCCCCAGCATTAT.

This clonotype was seen many times. The chain has TRBV9 and TRBJ1-4; D not certain. The CDR3 has 15 residues. Germline loops: CDR1 SGDLS, CDR2 YYNGEE. Trimming cost V 1 base and J 8 bases, with 15 bases left between them. The CDR3 bases are TGTGCCAGCAGCGTAAAGGAGGGTTTGGGGGAAAAACTGTTTTTT. Its translation: CASSVKEGLGEKLFF.

The chain combines TRBV20-1 with TRBJ2-3, with 7 bases lining up with TRBD2. The CDR3 has 15 amino acids. Looked up from germline, CDR1 is DFQATT and CDR2 is SNEGSKA (reference sequence). The trim removed 5 bases at V and 1 base at J, leaving 9 bases unmatched. CDR3 protein: CSAPPGGMGTDTQYF. As DNA, the CDR3 is TGCAGTGCTCCCCCCGGGGGGATGGGCACAGATACGCAGTATTTT.

This clonotype came up many times. This chain connects TRBV7-2 to TRBJ2-7, with D possibly TRBD2 on 7 matching bases. CDR1 and CDR2 (germline): SGHTA, FQGNSA. The CDR3 consists of 16 residues. V was cut by 5 bases and J by 0 bases, with 17 bases left in between. The DNA of the CDR3 is TGTGCCAGCAGCCCTATTCGGGGGGCGAGCTCCTACGAGCAGTACTTC. As protein: CASSPIRGASSYEQYF. The whole variable domain, remainder taken from reference TRBV7-2 and TRBJ2-7, is GAGVSQSPSNKVTEKGKDVELRCDPISGHTALYWYRQSLGQGLEFLIYFQGNSAPDKSGLPSDRFSAERTGGSVSTLTIQRTQQEDSAVYLCASSPIRGASSYEQYFGPGTRLTVT.

The chain carries TRBV3-1 and TRBJ2-5; TRBD1 aligns across 8 bases. Trimming took 3 bases from V and 1 from J; bases not matched to a gene: 7. In germline, CDR1 is LGHDT, CDR2 YNNKEL (reference sequence). This CDR3 is 16 amino acids long. The CDR3 is CASSHPRDRPQETQYF. The CDR3 nucleotides are TGTGCCAGCAGCCATCCCCGGGACAGGCCCCAAGAGACCCAGTACTTC.

This clonotype was detected only a few times. The chain couples TRBV24-1 to TRBJ1-5; no firm D call. The V end lost 3 bases, the J end lost 7 bases, and 6 bases lay between the germline ends. Germline V gene lookup returns CDR1 KGHDR and CDR2 SFDVKD. The CDR3 has 12 residues. CDR3 in amino acids: CATSDAMQPQHF. The CDR3 DNA is TGTGCCACCAGTGATGCGATGCAGCCCCAGCATTTT.

This clonotype has at least ten counts. The chain carries TRBV20-1 and TRBJ2-3, with D unclear. Germline V gene sequence: CDR1 DFQATT, CDR2 SNEGSKA (reference sequence). This CDR3 comprises 14 residues. V was trimmed by 3 bases and J by 0 bases, leaving 10 bases between them. The CDR3 bases are TGCAGTGCTAGCTGGCTAGATAGCACAGATACGCAGTATTTT. The encoded protein is CSASWLDSTDTQYF.

In this sample, this clonotype turned up many times. This chain joins TRBV28 and TRBJ2-7; 8 bases map to TRBD1. The germline gives CDR1 MDHEN, CDR2 SYDVKM. Trimming cost V 10 bases and J 3 bases; bases outside gene matches: 8. This CDR3 spans 13 amino acids. CDR3 sequence (DNA): TGTGCCACTATGGACAGGGCCCTCTACGAGCAGTACTTC. Protein: CATMDRALYEQYF.

DNA of the CDR3: TGTGCCAGCAGTTACTCCCCGGACAACTACGAGCAGTACTTC. Translation: CASSYSPDNYEQYF. V gene TRBV6-2 or TRBV6-3 combines with J gene TRBJ2-7, with D perhaps matching TRBD1 (5 bases). The CDR3 consists of 14 residues. Deletions cut 0 bases from V and 3 bases from J, with 9 bases between. The germline CDR1 and CDR2 sequences are MNHEY and SVGEGT.

This clonotype was seen more than once but under ten times. The CDR3 DNA reads as TGCAGTGCTAGACCCACGACAGGGCCCTACGAGCAGTACTTC. It translates to CSARPTTGPYEQYF. The chain has TRBV20-1 and TRBJ2-7, with 7 bases fitting TRBD1. The junction had 6 bases not matched to a gene; V was cut back by 2 bases and J by 2 bases. The CDR3 loop spans 14 amino acids. Germline V gives CDR1 DFQATT, CDR2 SNEGSKA (reference sequence).

At least ten counts were recorded for this clonotype. The gene calls are TRBV15 and TRBJ2-5, with D maybe TRBD2 (5 bases). The CDR3 loop spans 16 amino acids. V lost 1 base and J 2 bases, leaving 14 bases between the germline ends. Germline CDR1 and CDR2: LNHNV and YYDKDF (reference sequence). The CDR3 region has the DNA TGTGCCACCAGCAGAGGGGCTAGCAGACATCAAGAGACCCAGTACTTC. This gives the protein CATSRGASRHQETQYF. Complete variable domain (other parts from reference TRBV15 and TRBJ2-5): DAMVIQNPRYQVTQFGKPVTLSCSQTLNHNVMYWYQQKSSQAPKLLFHYYDKDFNNEADTPDNFQSRRPNTSFCFLDIRSPGLGDTAMYLCATSRGASRHQETQYFGPGTRLLVL.

This clonotype was seen repeatedly, ten times or more. The chain combines TRBV12-3 or TRBV12-4 with TRBJ2-7, with D tentatively TRBD1 (5 bases). The CDR3 is 18 amino acids. V was pared by 6 bases and J by 0 bases, with 24 bases between. The CDR3 region has the DNA TGTGCCAGCAGCTGGGGCGGACCGATACTGAGAAGCTCCTACGAGCAGTACTTC. Translated: CASSWGGPILRSSYEQYF.

The chain joins TRBV2 to TRBJ2-1; D call uncertain. Germline CDR1 is SNHLY and CDR2 is FYNNEI. The V end lost 2 bases, the J end lost 7 bases, and 9 bases lay between the germline ends. The CDR3 is 13 residues long. For the CDR3, the DNA is TGTGCCAGCAGTGAATCTTATAGGAATGAGCAGTTCTTC. Its translation: CASSESYRNEQFF.

In its sample, this clonotype was seen a few times. The chain recombines TRBV27 with TRBJ2-7; D unresolved. This CDR3 has 12 residues. V was cut by 10 bases and J by 2 bases, with 12 bases left in between. The germline V gene has CDR1 MNHEY and CDR2 SMNVEV (reference sequence). The CDR3 loop is CATRLGAYEQYF. As DNA, the CDR3 is TGTGCCACCCGGCTAGGAGCCTACGAGCAGTACTTC.

This clonotype was seen only a few times. The chain combines TRBV7-9 with TRBJ2-7; possible D gene TRBD1, 5 bases. V shed 2 bases and J shed 6 bases, with 14 bases lying between them. In germline, CDR1 is SEHNR, CDR2 FQNEAQ (reference sequence). The CDR3 is made up of 14 amino acids. Written as DNA, the CDR3 is TGTGCCAGCAGCTTAAAACTCTCCCAGGGCGAGCAGTACTTC. This codes for CASSLKLSQGEQYF.